This T cell receptor (beta chain) was profiled in a study of OX40 agonist ivuxolimab in advanced cancers. About the study: Intravenous ivuxolimab at 0.01 to 10 mg/kg was given to patients every 2 weeks.

Study-level results: Certain nonresponders additionally had low normalized T-cell clonal expansion.

Libraries were prepared by immunoSEQ multiplex PCR; TCRdb keeps only in-frame clonotypes and omits some of them. The profile shows some 60,000 clones, approximately 90% of them singletons. With respect to this clone: Its antigen is currently unknown.

The CDR3 spans 16 residues. With 8 bases removed from V and 4 bases from J, the gap between germline ends came to 24 bases. The germline V gene encodes CDR1 LNHNV and CDR2 YYDKDF (reference sequence). The receptor's source is an adult with an advanced solid tumor such as melanoma, head and neck, liver or kidney cancer. The rearrangement links TRBV15 to TRBJ2-7, with a tentative D call TRBD2 (6 bases). Sequenced here: CD4+ or CD8+ T cells sorted from blood, sampled in a trial of the OX40 agonist ivuxolimab. The chain's CDR3 is CATAPTRGGKNYEQYF. The CDR3 DNA is TGTGCCACCGCCCCTACAAGGGGAGGTAAAAATTACGAGCAGTACTTC.